This T cell receptor (beta chain) stems from a study of technical replicates of blood from several donors (TCRdb year 2017). The library was made by the immunoSEQ multiplex PCR assay. As stored in TCRdb, this immuneACCESS dataset retains in-frame rearrangements with V and J assigned. A fraction of the clones does not appear; measured against another copy, unresolved V genes explain less than half of the discrepancy, and the remainder lacks a known reason. The sample table records some 83,000 clones; about 92% of these occur just once. The ten biggest clones cover more than 0.2% of the sample. V loses 1 base, J loses 4 bases, and the germline ends lie 9 bases apart. The CDR3 covers 14 residues, taking in both the cysteine and the phenylalanine. The DNA shown is the 42-base CDR3, in frame from base 1. CDR1 and CDR2 (SGHDN, FVKESK) derive from the germline V gene. Points on this clone: The clone's antigen remains unknown. Per-nucleotide qualities are absent, and no much larger clonotype sits a single base away.

The sample comprised T cells isolated from PBMCs. This clonotype was obtained from a human donor in good health. The chain was built from TRBV14 and TRBJ2-3, with TRBD2 perhaps the D gene, on 5 matching bases. The CDR3 has the sequence CASSQGGGADTQYF. In nucleotide form, the sequence is TGTGCCAGCAGCCAAGGAGGAGGAGCAGATACGCAGTATTTT. Joined to the reference TRBV14 and TRBJ2-3 proteins, this CDR3 gives the full variable domain: EAGVTQFPSHSVIEKGQTVTLRCDPISGHDNLYWYRRVMGKEIKFLLHFVKESKQDESGMPNNRFLAERTGGTYSTLKVQPAELEDSGVYFCASSQGGGADTQYFGPGTRLTVL.